This entry lists 21 T cell receptor beta chains sequenced from one sample in a study of T cell changes during pregnancy in multiple sclerosis (dated by TCRdb to about 2019). To prepare the library, the immunoSEQ multiplex PCR assay was applied. The clones in this table, taken by TCRdb from immuneACCESS, are in-frame only. Not every clone is retained; where verified, under half of the shortfall comes from an unresolved V gene, and the cause of the rest is unknown. In all, the sample holds about 53,000 clones, and nearly 95% of those were seen once. The top ten hold less than 0.6% of the sample. Sample: CD4+ T cells from peripheral blood mononuclear cells, taken in the third trimester of pregnancy. The receptor source for this set is a female donor with multiple sclerosis, enrolled in a pregnancy study.

This clone was counted a few times. This chain links TRBV6-1 with TRBJ1-2; unclear D gene. The CDR3 runs to 12 residues. Trimming stripped 7 bases from V and 4 bases from J, with 10 bases between. Per germline, CDR1 MNHNS and CDR2 SASEGT. The CDR3 DNA follows: TGTGCCAGCAACCTTGACATCTATGGCTACACCTTC. Its translation is CASNLDIYGYTF.

This sequence joins TRBV14 and TRBJ2-7; tentatively, D is TRBD1 (5 bases). CDR3 size: 12 residues. Trimming removed 6 bases from V and 0 bases from J, with 6 bases in between. From germline, CDR1 is SGHDN and CDR2 FVKESK. The CDR3 sequence is CASRGLSYEQYF. The CDR3 region has the DNA TGTGCCAGCAGGGGGCTCTCCTACGAGCAGTACTTC.

The CDR3 loop is CAITEIVGGPNTEAFF. CDR3 bases: TGTGCCATCACCGAGATTGTGGGGGGTCCGAACACTGAAGCTTTCTTT. This rearrangement joins TRBV10-3 to TRBJ1-1; D perhaps matches TRBD1 (5 bases). Trimming cost V 7 bases and J 1 base, with 19 bases left between them. The CDR3 is 16 amino acids. CDR1 is ENHRY and CDR2 is SYGVKD in the germline V gene.

This rearrangement joins TRBV4-1 to TRBJ2-2; TRBD2 matches at 11 bases. With V trimmed by 2 bases and J by 6 bases, 8 bases remained unmatched. This CDR3 has 17 amino acids. CDR1 MGHRA and CDR2 YSYEKL come from the germline V gene. The CDR3 reads CASSQPHSGGAPGELFF. In DNA, the CDR3 is TGCGCCAGCAGCCAACCTCATAGCGGGGGGGCGCCCGGGGAGCTGTTTTTT.

This clone was counted a single time. CDR3 sequence: CASSPGPGPTSYGYTF. The CDR3 DNA reads TGTGCCAGCAGCCCCGGACCAGGGCCTACCTCCTATGGCTACACCTTC. The rearrangement joins TRBV27 to TRBJ1-2, with D possibly matching TRBD1 (5 bases). Germline CDR1 is MNHEY and CDR2 is SMNVEV (reference sequence). The CDR3 is 16 amino acids. Deletions cut 6 bases from V and 4 bases from J, with 21 bases between.

The chain has TRBV27 and TRBJ2-2, with TRBD2 identical over 7 bases. Unmatched junction bases numbered 5, after V lost 0 bases and J lost 4 bases. Germline CDR1 is MNHEY and CDR2 is SMNVEV (reference sequence). CDR3 length: 16 residues. CDR3 nucleotides: TGTGCCAGCAGTTTATCGGTGGGGGGGTTCACCGGGGAGCTGTTTTTT. Translating it yields CASSLSVGGFTGELFF.

The rearrangement uses TRBV5-1 and TRBJ1-6, with D hard to call. The CDR3 contains 14 residues. Germline V CDR1 and CDR2: SGHRS, YFSETQ. Trimming removed 9 bases from V and 4 bases from J, with 14 bases in between. In DNA form, the CDR3 reads TGCGCCACCGCGCGCGGAGAATATAATTCACCCCTCCACTTT. Amino acid sequence: CATARGEYNSPLHF.

The V call is TRBV19, the J call TRBJ1-1; D gene uncertain. The germline CDR1 and CDR2 sequences are LNHDA and SQIVND (reference sequence). Deletions cut 2 bases from V and 5 bases from J, with 9 bases between. CDR3 length: 13 residues. CDR3 in amino acids: CASSIMAGTEAFF. The CDR3 coding sequence is TGTGCCAGTAGTATAATGGCGGGGACTGAAGCTTTCTTT.

The chain couples TRBV19 to TRBJ1-2; D remains unclear. Trimming took off 7 bases at V and 8 bases at J, with 23 bases between the two ends. Germline values: CDR1 LNHDA, CDR2 SQIVND (reference sequence). This CDR3 is 15 amino acids long. In DNA form, the CDR3 reads TGTGCCAGTACCAAAGAGATTGACGGGATAGCGGGCTACACCTTC. Translating it yields CASTKEIDGIAGYTF.

This clone came up once. The J gene is TRBJ2-7, the V gene TRBV28, with D tentatively TRBD1 (6 bases). V dropped 2 bases and J dropped 3 bases, with 11 bases sitting between them. This CDR3 has 14 amino acids. Germline assignment: CDR1 MDHEN and CDR2 SYDVKM. In DNA form, the CDR3 reads TGTGCCAGCAGTTTAATTTCGGACAGCTACGAGCAGTACTTC. Protein sequence: CASSLISDSYEQYF. The entire variable domain, with the rest obtained from reference TRBV28 and TRBJ2-7, is as follows: DVKVTQSSRYLVKRTGEKVFLECVQDMDHENMFWYRQDPGLGLRLIYFSYDVKMKEKGDIPEGYSVSREKKERFSLILESASTNQTSMYLCASSLISDSYEQYFGPGTRLTVT.

The rearrangement joins TRBV7-2 to TRBJ1-1, with D perhaps TRBD1 (5 bases). Germline-derived CDR1 and CDR2 are SGHTA and FQGNSA. The CDR3 length is 13 residues. V lost 5 bases, J lost 11 bases, and 18 bases lay in between. DNA for the CDR3: TGTGCCAGCAGCACAATGCATCAGGGTCGCGCTTTCTTT. This codes for CASSTMHQGRAFF.

The V call is TRBV5-1, the J call TRBJ1-1; 9 bases align to TRBD1. The length of the CDR3 is 15 residues. V trimming: 2 bases; J trimming: 10 bases; junction bases outside the gene matches: 12. Germline CDR1 is SGHRS and CDR2 is YFSETQ. CDR3 loop: CASSFPGQGGRGAFF. CDR3 nucleotide sequence: TGCGCCAGCAGCTTTCCGGGACAGGGAGGTCGCGGAGCTTTCTTT.

The chain has TRBV7-3 and TRBJ2-2; possible D gene TRBD1, 6 bases. The germline V gene has CDR1 SGHTA and CDR2 FQGTGA. The CDR3 runs to 15 residues. Trimming took off 5 bases at V and 7 bases at J, with 17 bases between the two ends. CDR3 amino acids: CASSQWNTGIGELFF. DNA for the CDR3: TGTGCCAGCAGCCAGTGGAATACAGGGATCGGGGAGCTGTTTTTT.

V usage is TRBV5-6 and J usage is TRBJ2-2, with 12 bases matching TRBD2. Germline trimming cut 0 bases from V and 4 bases from J; bases unmatched to any gene: 7. The CDR3 has 18 residues. CDR1 and CDR2 from the germline V gene are SGHDT and YYEEEE. CDR3 sequence: CASSLDAASGGVTGELFF. The CDR3 DNA follows: TGTGCCAGCAGCTTGGATGCGGCTAGCGGGGGGGTCACCGGGGAGCTGTTTTTT.

V usage is TRBV6-5 and J usage is TRBJ1-1; a weak D match, TRBD1 (6 bases). The germline V gene encodes CDR1 MNHEY and CDR2 SVGAGI. There are 12 residues in the CDR3. V was clipped by 4 bases and J by 4 bases, with 7 bases between them. The chain's CDR3 is CASSSRGTEAFF. The CDR3, as DNA: TGTGCCAGCAGTTCCAGGGGCACTGAAGCTTTCTTT.

This clone was found once. V and J are TRBV5-4 and TRBJ2-2, with D possibly TRBD1 on 5 matching bases. Germline V gives CDR1 SGHNT, CDR2 YYREEE (reference sequence). V lost 4 bases and J lost 7, with 14 bases in between. The CDR3 runs to 14 residues. As DNA, the CDR3 is TGTGCCAGCAGCCCAGATCAGGGTAACGGGGAGCTGTTTTTT. This gives the protein CASSPDQGNGELFF.

The rearrangement uses TRBV11-2 and TRBJ2-1, with TRBD2 as a possible D gene (7 bases). CDR1 and CDR2 (germline): SGHAT, FQNNGV. V shed 0 bases and J shed 9 bases, with 15 bases lying between them. The CDR3 length is 15 residues. The CDR3 sequence is CASSLERGPSFEQFF. The CDR3 DNA is TGTGCCAGCAGCTTAGAGCGGGGGCCCTCCTTTGAGCAGTTCTTC.

The chain recombines TRBV27 with TRBJ1-2; 7 bases line up with TRBD1. Trimming at V came to 2 bases and at J to 4 bases, leaving 7 bases not matched to a gene. The CDR3 is 15 residues long. CDR1 is MNHEY and CDR2 is SMNVEV in the germline V gene (reference sequence). The CDR3, as DNA: TGTGCCAGCAGTTTAACAGGGGACCCTCCCTATGGCTACACCTTC. Encoded protein: CASSLTGDPPYGYTF.

The chain is built from TRBV5-6 and TRBJ2-7; no clear D. The V end lost 4 bases, the J end lost 0 bases, and 5 bases lay between the germline ends. The germline gives CDR1 SGHDT, CDR2 YYEEEE. The CDR3 runs to 12 residues. The CDR3 nucleotides are TGTGCCAGCAGCCTGAGCTCCTACGAGCAGTACTTC. It specifies CASSLSSYEQYF.

This sequence joins TRBV11-2 and TRBJ2-1, with 10 bases aligning to TRBD1. The CDR3 runs 14 residues. The J segment lost 12 bases and the V segment lost 5 bases, leaving 10 bases of the junction unmatched. Germline CDR1 reads SGHAT; CDR2 reads FQNNGV. In DNA form, the CDR3 reads TGTGCCAGCAGCCCCGACAGGGGGCGCGTTTCGCAGTTCTTC. It specifies CASSPDRGRVSQFF. The full variable domain, in which reference TRBV11-2 and TRBJ2-1 provide the parts outside the CDR3, is EAGVAQSPRYKIIEKRQSVAFWCNPISGHATLYWYQQILGQGPKLLIQFQNNGVVDDSQLPKDRFSAERLKGVDSTLKIQPAKLEDSAVYLCASSPDRGRVSQFFGPGTRLTVL.

This rearrangement joins TRBV6-1 to TRBJ1-1; D unclear. V lost 4 bases and J 4 bases, leaving 7 bases between the germline ends. This CDR3 has 12 residues. Germline V gene sequence: CDR1 MNHNS, CDR2 SASEGT. The CDR3 nucleotides read TGTGCCAGCAGTGGAGGGCGCACTGAAGCTTTCTTT. This sequence encodes CASSGGRTEAFF.